The 8 T cell receptor beta chains reported below all come from one sample, sequenced in a study of CD8 T cells in Susac syndrome. The authors reverse transcribed roughly 0.5 to 1 ug RNA with random hexamers. TCRdb processed the immunoSEQ multiplex PCR reads anew with MiXCR; each CDR3 protein has one entry. The sample consists of around 120,000 distinct CDR3 sequences, approximately 94% of them appearing once. What was sequenced was CD4+ T cells from PBMCs. These receptors were obtained from a human donor with multiple sclerosis.

The rearrangement joins TRBV7-2 to TRBJ1-2, with 11 bases matching TRBD1. CDR1 is SGHTA and CDR2 is FQGNSA in the germline V gene. The CDR3 is made up of 15 amino acids. The V and J ends lost 6 bases and 7 bases, in that order; junction bases with no gene match: 10. The CDR3 is CASRWPRTGGAGYTF. In nucleotides, the CDR3 is TGTGCCAGCAGATGGCCCCGGACAGGGGGCGCTGGCTACACCTTC.

The chain couples TRBV4-2 to TRBJ2-1, with 9 bases aligning to TRBD2. V dropped 4 bases and J dropped 9; count of bases not matched to a gene: 7. CDR3 length equals 14 residues. Germline CDR1 and CDR2: LGHNA and YNFKEQ. The CDR3 DNA sequence: TGTGCCAGCAGCCCCGCGGGGGGGAGGGGTGAGCAGTTCTTC. As protein: CASSPAGGRGEQFF.

This clonotype appeared a single time. The rearrangement links TRBV30 to TRBJ1-4, with a possible D match to TRBD1 (5 bases). Germline CDR1 and CDR2: GTSNPN and SVGIG (reference sequence). V dropped 6 bases and J dropped 7 bases, with 15 bases sitting between them. CDR3 length equals 13 residues. The CDR3 DNA sequence: TGTGCCTGTACGGGACCTAGAGGTGAAAAACTGTTTTTT. Encoded protein: CACTGPRGEKLFF.

V gene TRBV12-3 or TRBV12-4 combines with J gene TRBJ2-7; TRBD1 aligns across 10 bases. The CDR3 covers 16 residues. The ends lost 5 bases at V and 0 bases at J; junction bases unmatched: 7. The CDR3 loop is CASSHWGQGSSYEQYF. The CDR3 bases are TGTGCCAGCAGTCATTGGGGACAGGGGTCCTCCTACGAGCAGTACTTC.

The rearrangement joins TRBV12-3 or TRBV12-4 to TRBJ1-5, with D hard to call. The CDR3 is 12 residues long. Between the trimmed V and J ends, which lost 6 bases and 4 bases, there was a span of 7 bases. The CDR3 sequence: CASRPGNQPQHF. The CDR3 bases are TGTGCCAGCAGGCCTGGGAATCAGCCCCAGCATTTT.

The V and J genes are TRBV12-3 or TRBV12-4 and TRBJ1-2, with D tentatively TRBD1 (6 bases). The V end was cut by 6 bases, the J end by 8 bases, with 16 bases between. This CDR3 contains 13 residues. CDR3 nucleotides: TGTGCCAGCAGACAGGGCCACTCGGAGGGCTACACCTTC. Protein sequence: CASRQGHSEGYTF.

The V call is TRBV20-1, the J call TRBJ2-5, with 10 bases identical to TRBD2. The length of the CDR3 is 16 residues. Germline V CDR1 and CDR2: DFQATT, SNEGSKA (reference sequence). V lost 0 bases to trimming and J lost 1 base; unmatched junction nucleotides: 5. CDR3 coding DNA: TGCAGTGCTAGAGAGCCGAGCGGGGGGGTCCAAGAGACCCAGTACTTC. Translation gives CSAREPSGGVQETQYF.

The chain joins TRBV5-6 to TRBJ1-2; D ambiguous. Looked up from germline, CDR1 is SGHDT and CDR2 is YYEEEE. This CDR3 region has 13 residues. Trimming removed 0 bases from V and 8 bases from J, with 11 bases in between. The CDR3 loop is CASSLESTQGYTF. The CDR3 DNA sequence: TGTGCCAGCAGCTTGGAATCTACCCAAGGCTACACCTTC.